These T cell receptor beta chains were read from a single sample in a study of blood T cell repertoires in COVID-19. The data were produced by immunoSEQ multiplex PCR, yet TCRdb's version contains in-frame clones alone and is incomplete. The sample contains some 200,000 clones, around 84% of which appear only once. Specimen: peripheral blood. These receptors were obtained from a woman of 80 years or more with COVID-19, enrolled during active disease. Each CDR3 is given with its conserved first and last residue. Clone size is not always given. Where it is, it says once, few, many or a class for expanded clones.

V,size,CDR3
TRBV5-1,.,CASSLGEGVSYEQYF
TRBV11-1,.,CASSSGRAAYNEQFF
TRBV2,.,CASSADSSRGNTIYF
TRBV6-5,.,CASRGPGQGNQPQHF
TRBV18,.,CASSPPDRVEYNEQFF
TRBV5-1,.,CASSPGTGSNQPQHF
TRBV24-1,.,CATSEAGTGGTQYF
TRBV5-6,once,CASSLYNSPLHF
TRBV4-2,.,CASSQDRGDQPQHF
TRBV18,.,CASSQNYEQYF
TRBV7-9,.,CASSLGGPDTQYF
TRBV7-9,few,CASSLAGQLYGYTF
TRBV6-5,.,CASSLIVASNQPQHF
TRBV6-5,once,CASSRTGSPYEQYF
TRBV2,.,CASSSEQGASGANVLTF
TRBV5-1,.,CASSLVTTLGQPQHF
TRBV6-5,.,CASRAGVASPLHF
TRBV28,.,CASRTSGRIQETQYF
TRBV7-2,.,CASSTGLAGGTQYF
TRBV28,.,CASLGLAGGPAIPLSTDTQYF
TRBV5-1,.,CASSLASGGTYEQYF
TRBV2,few,CASIPNGAETQYF
TRBV4-2,.,CASSRTSGGADTQYF
TRBV7-2,few,CASRSGLAGTEQFF
TRBV7-9,.,CASSPPGVGANVLTF
TRBV18,once,CASSPLGQGAGDTQYF
TRBV28,few,CASKGGRRLTQHF
TRBV18,.,CASSPGGPPRDRDTEAFF
TRBV11-2,few,CASSPDREGGYTF
TRBV7-2,.,CASSWTAGQNYEQYF
TRBV11-3,.,CASSLRAENSPLHF
TRBV4-2,.,CASSLTTSGSYNEQFF
TRBV18,.,CASSPQTGRSSETQYF
TRBV19,.,CASRGFGGSRAQYF
TRBV19,.,CASSTLAGATDTQYF
TRBV27,.,CASSLAGAQPQHF
TRBV5-4,.,CASSLWSGGKETQYF
TRBV18,.,CASSPAGGVTEAFF
TRBV20-1,.,CSARETEAFF
TRBV15,.,CATSRGLAETINNEQFF
TRBV19,.,CASSIAYRGNTDTQYF
TRBV5-1,.,CASSLEDLRSYTF
TRBV3-1/TRBV3-2,.,CASSQGQNYGYTF
TRBV18,.,CASSPQHDSNQPQHF
TRBV7-9,.,CASSSKDRGVGYTF
TRBV27,.,CASAELGMNTDTQYF
TRBV28,.,CASTLLPGDTGELFF
TRBV6-4,.,CASRRDSKNTEAFF
TRBV7-9,.,CASSLSQGNLGYTF
TRBV7-6,.,CASSLGTGMGEKLFF
TRBV27,.,CASSPKNTGELFF
TRBV30,.,CAWSVQAGGYGYTF